The following is a T cell receptor (beta chain) sequence with its context. Its antigen specificity is not known. There are no base qualities to consult, and no much larger clone falls within one base. V and J lose 0 bases and 0 bases, and a span of 6 bases separates them. CDR1 SGHTS and CDR2 YDEGEE were looked up in the germline V gene. The CDR3 has 14 amino acids, counting the end cysteine and phenylalanine. The read is trimmed to its CDR3 DNA, 42 bases read in frame from base 1. The data originate from a study of OX40 agonist ivuxolimab in advanced cancers. Broadly, across the study: Ivuxolimab was an agonistic, fully human IgG2 monoclonal antibody directed against OX40 (CD134), a costimulatory receptor. Intravenous ivuxolimab was administered to patients every 2 weeks at six dose levels: 0.01, 0.1, 0.3, 1.5, 3 and 10 mg/kg. The paper describes the monotherapy dose-escalation part (N ≈ 51 patients) of the phase I trial of ivuxolimab. Partial responses occurred in three dose-escalation patients: two with cutaneous melanoma and one with hepatocellular carcinoma. The purpose of peripheral TCRbeta sequencing was to test whether ivuxolimab changed TCR sequence diversity and led to clonal T-cell expansion. Among the roughly 52 dose-escalation patients, 19 had hepatocellular carcinoma, about 15 melanoma, 9 renal cell carcinoma and 9 head and neck cancer. A male proportion of 75% to 85% and a mean age of around 60 years, ranging from about 20 to 85, were recorded for the dose-escalation cohort. Patients were allowed to have had prior anti-PD-1, anti-PD-L1 or anti-CTLA-4 therapy, and 40% of the dose-escalation patients had previously received checkpoint inhibitors.

For sequencing of the TCRbeta CDR3 region, genomic DNA was extracted from the sorted cells. TCRbeta CDR3 regions were sequenced using the immunoSEQ Assay. TCRdb holds this immuneACCESS table with in-frame rearrangements only. Some clones are missing; in checked studies, unresolved V genes explain under half, and the rest has no known cause. This sample has around 39,000 clones in its table, and around 80% of those were observed once. Of the sample, 1.5% to 2% is held by the ten largest clones. The trial excluded patients who had a history of autoimmune disease or who were on systemic immunosuppression. Peripheral blood for TCR sequencing was drawn from every dose cohort at baseline, at cycle 4 day 1 and at cycle 7 day 1. Samples were obtained from an open-label, multicenter, first-in-human phase I dose-escalation trial of ivuxolimab. The trial enrolled adults with locally advanced or metastatic head and neck squamous cell, hepatocellular, melanoma or renal cell carcinoma. Before TCR sequencing, CD4+ and CD8+ T cells were separately sorted from peripheral blood.

Results the study describes overall, beyond this receptor: The antigen specificity of the clonally expanded peripheral T cells was not determined. Low levels of normalized T-cell clonal expansion were also shown by some nonresponding patients. At doses from 0.1 to 3.0 mg/kg, clonal expansion was seen in both CD4+ and CD8+ blood T cells between baseline and week 6. On average, CD8+ T cells showed more expanded clones than CD4+ T cells after ivuxolimab. In partial responders in the 0.1-3.0 mg/kg groups, normalized peripheral clonal expansion was found to be among the lowest, especially among CD8+ T cells.

The rearrangement joined TRBV5-8 to TRBJ1-2; the D segment cannot be called with confidence. This TCR derives from an adult with an advanced solid tumor such as melanoma, head and neck, liver or kidney cancer. The sample in question was CD4+ or CD8+ T cells sorted from blood, obtained in a trial of the OX40 agonist ivuxolimab. The nucleotides read TGTGCCAGCAGCTTGGTCATATCTAACTATGGCTACACCTTC. This gives the protein CASSLVISNYGYTF.